The 32 T cell receptor beta chains below come from one sample, sequenced in a study of cytomegalovirus exposure and HLA in healthy donors (dated by TCRdb to about 2017). The library was obtained by the immunoSEQ multiplex PCR assay. The source is immuneACCESS, and TCRdb retained only in-frame sequences with V and J called. Part of the clones is not carried over; for the studies checked, unresolved V genes explain less than half of this, and the remainder is unexplained. For this sample there are hundreds of thousands of clones; roughly 84% appear just once. The ten biggest clones cover around 12% of the sample. The sample was PBMCs. These TCRs come from a man between 18 and 35 years old in good health and CMV-seropositive.

This chain connects TRBV29-1 to TRBJ1-1, with D possibly matching TRBD1 (6 bases). The germline V gene has CDR1 SQVTM and CDR2 ANQGSEA. The CDR3 has 14 amino acids. The V end lost 4 bases, the J end lost 3 bases, and 15 bases lay between the germline ends. The CDR3 DNA is TGCAGCGTTGGCCGGGTGAGGGGGGACACTGAAGCTTTCTTT. Protein: CSVGRVRGDTEAFF. The entire variable domain, with the rest obtained from reference TRBV29-1 and TRBJ1-1, is as follows: SAVISQKPSRDICQRGTSLTIQCQVDSQVTMMFWYRQQPGQSLTLIATANQGSEATYESGFVIDKFPISRPNLTFSTLTVSNMSPEDSSIYLCSVGRVRGDTEAFFGQGTRLTVV.

The chain joins TRBV29-1 to TRBJ2-1; a possible D gene is TRBD2 (6 bases). Germline values: CDR1 SQVTM, CDR2 ANQGSEA. The CDR3 is 11 amino acids. V was clipped by 5 bases and J by 6 bases, with 8 bases between them. Here the CDR3 DNA reads TGCAGCGTTTGGGACTCCAATGAGCAGTTCTTC. Amino acid sequence: CSVWDSNEQFF.

This clone was counted only a few times. This chain joins TRBV19 and TRBJ2-2; no clear D. Germline-derived CDR1 and CDR2 are LNHDA and SQIVND (reference sequence). CDR3 length equals 11 residues. Between the trimmed V and J ends, which lost 9 bases and 7 bases, there was a span of 9 bases. CDR3 nucleotide sequence: TGTGCCAGCAGTCTCCACGGGGAGCTGTTTTTT. This codes for CASSLHGELFF.

This chain connects TRBV4-3 to TRBJ2-7; D not resolved. Trimming cost V 0 bases and J 3 bases, with 9 bases left between them. There are 14 residues in the CDR3. Germline lookup yields CDR1 LGHNA and CDR2 YSLEER. The CDR3 DNA follows: TGCGCCAGCAGCCAAGAACATGACAACTACGAGCAGTACTTC. It codes for CASSQEHDNYEQYF.

The CDR3 reads CASSLGDRTNYGYTF. CDR3 DNA: TGTGCCAGCAGCTTAGGCGACAGGACGAACTATGGCTACACCTTC. The genes are TRBV7-2 and TRBJ1-2; D perhaps matches TRBD1 (6 bases). The CDR3 length is 15 residues. Germline assignment: CDR1 SGHTA and CDR2 FQGNSA. The ends were cut back, 1 base at V and 2 bases at J, with 11 bases in the middle. Full variable domain (missing parts from reference TRBV7-2 and TRBJ1-2): GAGVSQSPSNKVTEKGKDVELRCDPISGHTALYWYRQSLGQGLEFLIYFQGNSAPDKSGLPSDRFSAERTGGSVSTLTIQRTQQEDSAVYLCASSLGDRTNYGYTFGSGTRLTVV.

The DNA for the CDR3 is TGTGCCAGCAGTTTATCCCCGGGGCCGATTTACAATGAGCAGTTCTTC. Its protein is CASSLSPGPIYNEQFF. This chain joins TRBV27 and TRBJ2-1; D assignment may be TRBD1 or TRBD2 (5 bases each). V lost 0 bases, J lost 4 bases, and 13 bases lay in between. CDR3 length: 16 residues. Germline V gene lookup returns CDR1 MNHEY and CDR2 SMNVEV (reference sequence).

V and J are TRBV30 and TRBJ2-3; no reliable D call. The CDR3 sequence is 15 residues long. Trimming shortened V by 0 bases and J by 3 bases, and 13 bases separated the two germline ends. Germline V gives CDR1 GTSNPN, CDR2 SVGIG (reference sequence). The CDR3 nucleotides read TGTGCCTGGAGTGTTGATCCGTGGGAAACAGATACGCAGTATTTT. Translated: CAWSVDPWETDTQYF.

The rearrangement uses TRBV4-1 and TRBJ1-1; the D is unclear. Germline CDR1 and CDR2: MGHRA and YSYEKL. V dropped 4 bases and J dropped 6 bases, with 12 bases sitting between them. The CDR3 totals 13 residues. The CDR3 DNA follows: TGCGCCAGCAGCCTGGGGATTTTCGCTGAAGCTTTCTTT. This encodes CASSLGIFAEAFF.

The chain links TRBV28 to TRBJ2-6; TRBD2 is a possible D gene (6 bases). V dropped 5 bases and J dropped 4 bases, with 12 bases sitting between them. This CDR3 has 15 residues. Germline CDR1 MDHEN, CDR2 SYDVKM. CDR3 residues: CASSPAGRGANVLTF. In DNA form, the CDR3 reads TGTGCCAGCAGTCCGGCGGGGAGGGGGGCCAACGTCCTGACTTTC.

V is TRBV9 and J is TRBJ1-1; D remains ambiguous. Deletions cut 3 bases from V and 10 bases from J, with 13 bases between. The CDR3 runs 12 residues. Looked up from germline, CDR1 is SGDLS and CDR2 is YYNGEE. The CDR3 loop is CASSALGSGAFF. As DNA, the CDR3 is TGTGCCAGCAGCGCCCTAGGGTCTGGAGCTTTCTTT.

The J gene is TRBJ1-1, the V gene TRBV5-1; D ambiguous. V dropped 0 bases and J dropped 7 bases, with 10 bases sitting between them. There are 13 residues in the CDR3. The germline V gene has CDR1 SGHRS and CDR2 YFSETQ. The CDR3: CASSLADPDEAFF. The CDR3 coding sequence is TGCGCCAGCAGCTTGGCGGACCCGGATGAAGCTTTCTTT.

This chain links TRBV2 with TRBJ1-2; 7 bases fit TRBD1. Germline V gives CDR1 SNHLY, CDR2 FYNNEI. V lost 3 bases to trimming and J lost 0 bases; unmatched junction nucleotides: 7. The CDR3 totals 16 residues. The CDR3 coding sequence is TGTGCCAGCAGTGACCTTCGGACAGGAGCTAACTATGGCTACACCTTC. Translated, it gives CASSDLRTGANYGYTF.

The V and J genes are TRBV27 and TRBJ2-2; perhaps TRBD2 as D (6 bases). Germline V gene data show CDR1 as MNHEY and CDR2 as SMNVEV (reference sequence). V gave up 5 bases and J gave up 3 bases, with 13 bases separating them. This CDR3 has 15 residues. The CDR3 DNA follows: TGTGCCAGCAGTAGAGGGGACTCAGACACCGGGGAGCTGTTTTTT. This sequence encodes CASSRGDSDTGELFF.

The gene calls are TRBV9 and TRBJ2-1, with D uncertain. V lost 0 bases to trimming and J lost 7 bases, with 11 bases between them. The length of the CDR3 is 14 residues. Germline-derived CDR1 and CDR2 are SGDLS and YYNGEE. The CDR3 region is CASSVAVLENEQFF. CDR3 DNA: TGTGCCAGCAGCGTAGCAGTGTTGGAAAATGAGCAGTTCTTC.

Worth noting for this clone: Different DNA sequences within this sample yield the same CDR3. V and J are TRBV6-5 and TRBJ2-7, with TRBD1 matching 7 bases. Germline trimming cut 2 bases from V and 5 bases from J; bases unmatched to any gene: 0. CDR1 and CDR2 from the germline V gene are MNHEY and SVGAGI. There are 12 residues in the CDR3. This chain's CDR3 is CASSYRGHEQYF. The CDR3 DNA reads as TGTGCCAGCAGTTACAGGGGGCACGAGCAGTACTTC.

Points on this clone: One end of the junction does not line up with germline, which may come from a read error. The chain carries TRBV2 and TRBJ2-1; unclear D gene. The CDR3 is 13 amino acids. Germline CDR1 is SNHLY and CDR2 is FYNNEI. In DNA, the CDR3 is TGTGCCAGCAGAGAAGGATCTTACAATGAGCAGTTCTTC. Residues: CASREGSYNEQFF.

This clone occurred a few times. The chain is built from TRBV25-1 and TRBJ2-5, with 7 bases matching TRBD1. The V and J ends lost 6 bases and 5 bases, in that order; junction bases with no gene match: 6. The germline CDR1 and CDR2 sequences are MGHDK and SYGVNS. CDR3 length equals 13 residues. Here the CDR3 DNA reads TGTGCCAGCAGGAAACAGGGGCGGGAGACCCAGTACTTC. Its protein is CASRKQGRETQYF.

This chain connects TRBV29-1 to TRBJ2-7; D remains unclear. The CDR3 is 15 amino acids. The germline CDR1 and CDR2 sequences are SQVTM and ANQGSEA. Trimming pared 0 bases from V and 3 bases from J, leaving 15 bases between. The CDR3: CSVEDPSPGRYEQYF. CDR3 nucleotide sequence: TGCAGCGTTGAAGATCCCTCTCCCGGCCGCTACGAGCAGTACTTC.

This rearrangement joins TRBV6-1 to TRBJ1-2, with D hard to call. CDR1 and CDR2 (germline): MNHNS, SASEGT. CDR3 size: 12 residues. V shed 4 bases and J shed 8 bases, with 11 bases lying between them. The CDR3 is CASSANLIGYTF. Here the CDR3 DNA reads TGTGCCAGCAGTGCGAATCTAATCGGCTACACCTTC.

This clone was found once. The genes are TRBV9 and TRBJ1-3; possible D gene TRBD1, 6 bases. The CDR3 contains 19 residues. Trimming took off 0 bases at V and 2 bases at J, with 21 bases between the two ends. Germline V gives CDR1 SGDLS, CDR2 YYNGEE. DNA of the CDR3: TGTGCCAGCAGCGTAGGTTTAGGAGAGGGGGTTAGGCCTGGAAACACCATATATTTT. This sequence encodes CASSVGLGEGVRPGNTIYF. Using reference TRBV9 and TRBJ1-3 for the parts outside the CDR3, the full variable domain is DSGVTQTPKHLITATGQRVTLRCSPRSGDLSVYWYQQSLDQGLQFLIQYYNGEERAKGNILERFSAQQFPDLHSELNLSSLELGDSALYFCASSVGLGEGVRPGNTIYFGEGSWLTVV.

The chain joins TRBV7-9 to TRBJ2-3; 11 nucleotides match TRBD2. The J segment lost 5 bases and the V segment lost 3 bases, leaving 7 bases of the junction unmatched. This CDR3 contains 16 residues. Germline V gives CDR1 SEHNR, CDR2 FQNEAQ (reference sequence). For the CDR3, the DNA is TGTGCCAGCAGCTTGGGGACTAGCGGATGGGTAGATACGCAGTATTTT. Its translation is CASSLGTSGWVDTQYF.

V and J are TRBV6-1 and TRBJ2-2, with TRBD2 identical over 7 bases. Germline CDR1 reads MNHNS; CDR2 reads SASEGT. V lost 7 bases to trimming and J lost 1 base; unmatched junction nucleotides: 6. The CDR3 is 15 amino acids. CDR3 residues: CASNLERENTGELFF. In nucleotides, the CDR3 is TGTGCCAGCAACTTAGAGCGGGAGAACACCGGGGAGCTGTTTTTT.

V usage is TRBV4-2 and J usage is TRBJ1-4; 8 bases fit TRBD1. Losses at the gene ends were 1 base for V and 8 bases for J; bases not matched to a gene: 9. The CDR3 covers 16 residues. CDR1 and CDR2 (germline): LGHNA, YNFKEQ. The CDR3 is CASSQVQTGDREKLFF. CDR3 in DNA: TGTGCCAGCAGCCAAGTTCAGACAGGGGATCGGGAAAAACTGTTTTTT.

This rearrangement joins TRBV6-1 to TRBJ1-1; D is uncertain. The CDR3 loop spans 13 amino acids. Germline assignment: CDR1 MNHNS and CDR2 SASEGT. V was shortened by 5 bases and J by 1 base, with 8 bases between the two germline ends. The CDR3 is CASSPPPNTEAFF. The CDR3 DNA follows: TGTGCCAGCAGTCCACCCCCGAACACTGAAGCTTTCTTT.

This clone was observed once. CDR3 sequence: CATSRDTDYNEQFF. CDR3 sequence (DNA): TGTGCCACCAGCAGAGATACCGATTACAATGAGCAGTTCTTC. The chain has TRBV15 and TRBJ2-1; no reliable D call. The CDR3 consists of 14 residues. In germline, CDR1 is LNHNV, CDR2 YYDKDF (reference sequence). V was trimmed by 0 bases and J by 4 bases, leaving 7 bases between them.

The chain is built from TRBV2 and TRBJ2-5, with TRBD1 matching over 8 bases. This CDR3 contains 15 residues. CDR1 and CDR2 from the germline V gene are SNHLY and FYNNEI. Trimming took 5 bases from V and 5 from J; bases not matched to a gene: 10. The CDR3 loop reads CASSFLQGVWETQYF. DNA for the CDR3: TGTGCCAGCAGTTTCCTACAGGGGGTCTGGGAGACCCAGTACTTC.

This clone has just a few counts. The chain employs TRBV28 and TRBJ1-4; 9 bases line up with TRBD1. CDR3 length: 14 amino acids. J gave up 8 bases and V 4 bases, and 5 bases lay outside the gene matches. CDR1 MDHEN and CDR2 SYDVKM come from the germline V gene. The CDR3 nucleotides read TGTGCCAGCAGTTCACAGGGGGCGAGGGAAAAACTGTTTTTT. Protein sequence: CASSSQGAREKLFF.

This clone occurred a few times. CDR3 amino acids: CASRMTGRLTEAFF. As DNA, the CDR3 is TGTGCCAGTAGGATGACAGGGAGGCTCACTGAAGCTTTCTTT. The chain couples TRBV19 to TRBJ1-1; TRBD1 agrees at 7 bases. The V and J ends lost 6 bases and 4 bases, in that order; junction bases with no gene match: 8. This CDR3 region has 14 residues. CDR1 is LNHDA, CDR2 SQIVND, per germline (reference sequence).

J is TRBJ2-7 and V is TRBV27; 12 bases align to TRBD2. V was clipped by 6 bases and J by 4 bases; unmatched bases: 4. CDR1 and CDR2 (germline): MNHEY, SMNVEV (reference sequence). The CDR3 loop spans 14 amino acids. The chain's CDR3 is CASSMGLAGYEQYF. CDR3 in DNA: TGTGCCAGCAGCATGGGACTAGCGGGTTACGAGCAGTACTTC.

This chain connects TRBV6-5 to TRBJ2-7; D gene ambiguous. From germline, CDR1 is MNHEY and CDR2 SVGAGI. Trimming took 0 bases from V and 3 from J, leaving 15 bases between them. The CDR3 sequence is 16 residues long. The CDR3 region is CASSYSVAPPFYEQYF. The CDR3 nucleotides read TGTGCCAGCAGTTACTCGGTGGCCCCGCCGTTCTACGAGCAGTACTTC.

The chain uses TRBV13 and TRBJ2-7; maybe TRBD2 (6 bases). This CDR3 has 16 amino acids. Trimming removed 1 base from V and 6 bases from J, with 19 bases in between. Germline values: CDR1 PRHDT, CDR2 FYEKMQ (reference sequence). As DNA, the CDR3 is TGTGCCAGCAGCTTAGTCGGGGGAAATAGGAAGGGCGAGCAGTACTTC. Protein sequence: CASSLVGGNRKGEQYF. The variable domain in full, with the rest retrieved from reference TRBV13 and TRBJ2-7, is AAGVIQSPRHLIKEKRETATLKCYPIPRHDTVYWYQQGPGQDPQFLISFYEKMQSDKGSIPDRFSAQQFSDYHSELNMSSLELGDSALYFCASSLVGGNRKGEQYFGPGTRLTVT.

The gene calls are TRBV20-1 and TRBJ2-7; TRBD1 is a possible D gene (6 bases). V dropped 0 bases and J dropped 7 bases, with 7 bases sitting between them. Looked up from germline, CDR1 is DFQATT and CDR2 is SNEGSKA (reference sequence). The CDR3 is 11 amino acids. The CDR3 reads CSAREGGEQYF. DNA for the CDR3: TGCAGTGCTAGAGAAGGGGGAGAGCAGTACTTC.